Below, 32 T cell receptor beta chains from the same sample are listed, as sequenced in a study of post-analysis software for immune sequencing data. Broader study findings: Patients used several TRBV segments, including TRBV5-6, TRBV5-1 and TRBV20-1, more often than controls.

Presence of unique molecular identifiers characterized the TCR beta cDNA libraries. TCRdb reprocessed the PCR reads via MiXCR and lists one record per CDR3 protein. The table has 350,000 to 450,000 distinct CDR3 sequences, over 30% seen once. The antigens these receptors bind are not known. The sample taken for sequencing was blood. These receptors were obtained from a girl under 10 years old with multiple sclerosis.

V gene TRBV6-6 combines with J gene TRBJ2-7; 7 bases fit TRBD1. In germline, CDR1 is MNHNY, CDR2 SVGAGI (reference sequence). V lost 2 bases to trimming and J lost 0 bases; unmatched junction nucleotides: 7. CDR3 size: 16 residues. The CDR3 loop is CASSYRLDRTSYEQYF. The CDR3 bases are TGTGCCAGCAGTTACCGCCTGGACAGGACCTCCTACGAGCAGTACTTC.

This clonotype was seen a handful of times. This chain connects TRBV7-2 to TRBJ2-3; unclear D gene. From germline, CDR1 is SGHTA and CDR2 FQGNSA. V was pared by 5 bases and J by 2 bases, with 17 bases between. The CDR3 sequence is 16 residues long. The CDR3 loop is CASSPSLVTNTDTQYF. Here the CDR3 DNA reads TGTGCCAGCAGCCCTTCCTTAGTAACCAACACAGATACGCAGTATTTT.

This clonotype was recorded a few times. An end of the junction does not agree with germline; a read error may underlie this. The chain has TRBV6-6 and TRBJ2-7, with TRBD2 as a possible D gene (5 bases). CDR3 size: 16 residues. Looked up from germline, CDR1 is MNHNY and CDR2 is SVGAGI (reference sequence). The CDR3 sequence: CASSDSTRKRPYEQYF. As DNA, the CDR3 is TGTGCCAGCAGTGACTCTACTAGAAAACGTCCCTACGAGCAGTACTTC.

This clonotype was observed a handful of times. This chain joins TRBV5-1 and TRBJ2-5, with 9 bases fitting TRBD1. Germline CDR1 is SGHRS and CDR2 is YFSETQ. The CDR3 covers 15 residues. V lost 9 bases and J lost 5; bases outside the gene matches: 14. The CDR3 reads CATHLGTGLRETQYF. The CDR3 DNA follows: TGCGCCACCCATCTCGGGACAGGGCTAAGGGAGACCCAGTACTTC.

This chain connects TRBV5-4 to TRBJ2-1, with 8 nucleotides matching TRBD2. The germline CDR1 and CDR2 sequences are SGHNT and YYREEE (reference sequence). CDR3 size: 13 residues. With 5 bases clipped from V and 9 bases from J, the junction kept 7 bases outside the gene matches. The CDR3 sequence: CASRGLVGTEQFF. The CDR3 DNA reads as TGTGCCAGCAGGGGACTAGTGGGGACTGAGCAGTTCTTC.

This clonotype was seen a handful of times. The chain has TRBV29-1 and TRBJ2-7; 10 positions match TRBD1. Germline CDR1 SQVTM, CDR2 ANQGSEA. The CDR3 runs to 15 residues. Losses at the gene ends were 0 bases for V and 3 bases for J; bases not matched to a gene: 5. This CDR3 reads CSVEETDRGVYEQYF. The CDR3 DNA follows: TGCAGCGTTGAAGAAACGGACAGGGGGGTCTACGAGCAGTACTTC.

The rearrangement uses TRBV6-4 and TRBJ2-7; TRBD2 aligns across 8 bases. The germline V gene encodes CDR1 MRHNA and CDR2 SNTAGT. The CDR3 totals 17 residues. V gave up 4 bases and J gave up 5 bases; unmatched junction bases: 16. Here the CDR3 reads CASSAHKVAGRDNEQYF. CDR3 DNA sequence: TGTGCCAGCAGTGCGCACAAGGTGGCCGGGAGGGATAACGAGCAGTACTTC.

This chain uses TRBV12-3 or TRBV12-4 with TRBJ2-1; unclear D gene. Trimming removed 3 bases at V and 1 base at J, with 10 bases between. The CDR3 sequence is 15 residues long. For the CDR3, the DNA is TGTGCCAGCAGTTTCACAGCTTTGTCCTACAATGAGCAGTTCTTC. Translating gives CASSFTALSYNEQFF.

The chain is built from TRBV20-1 and TRBJ1-2, with 8 bases that match TRBD1. Germline V gene sequence: CDR1 DFQATT, CDR2 SNEGSKA (reference sequence). This CDR3 is 15 amino acids long. J lost 6 bases, V lost 3 bases, and 12 bases had no gene match. This CDR3 reads CSARETGVGGHGYTF. CDR3 nucleotide sequence: TGCAGTGCTAGGGAGACAGGGGTAGGGGGCCATGGCTACACCTTC.

The V and J genes are TRBV7-2 and TRBJ2-3; TRBD2 aligns across 10 bases. Germline V CDR1 and CDR2: SGHTA, FQGNSA. This CDR3 has 14 amino acids. Trimming removed 6 bases from V and 6 bases from J; junction bases left unmatched: 6. The CDR3 DNA is TGTGCCAGCAGAACAGCGGGAGGGAGTGATACGCAGTATTTT. It encodes CASRTAGGSDTQYF.

The chain combines TRBV20-1 with TRBJ2-7; no clear D. CDR3 length: 11 residues. Between the trimmed V and J ends, which lost 4 bases and 3 bases, there was a span of 7 bases. Looked up from germline, CDR1 is DFQATT and CDR2 is SNEGSKA (reference sequence). CDR3 amino acids: CSANADYEQYF. The CDR3 DNA reads as TGCAGTGCTAACGCAGACTACGAGCAGTACTTC.

This chain joins TRBV5-6 and TRBJ2-1, with 10 bases that match TRBD2. Germline V lookup: CDR1 SGHDT, CDR2 YYEEEE. J lost 2 bases, V lost 4 bases, and 6 bases had no gene match. The CDR3 consists of 16 residues. As DNA, the CDR3 is TGTGCCAGCAGCCCTCCAGCGGGAGGGGCCTACAATGAGCAGTTCTTC. Its translation: CASSPPAGGAYNEQFF.

There are a few counts of this clonotype. This rearrangement joins TRBV20-1 to TRBJ2-1, with D perhaps given as TRBD1 or TRBD2 (5 bases each). The ends were cut back, 3 bases at V and 2 bases at J, with 8 bases in the middle. Germline V gives CDR1 DFQATT, CDR2 SNEGSKA (reference sequence). The CDR3 totals 13 residues. The CDR3 sequence is CSARSGPYNEQFF. CDR3 bases: TGCAGTGCTAGGTCGGGACCCTACAATGAGCAGTTCTTC.

This clonotype turned up a few times. V and J are TRBV28 and TRBJ2-5, with D perhaps matching TRBD1 (6 bases). The germline V gene encodes CDR1 MDHEN and CDR2 SYDVKM. The CDR3 totals 16 residues. The V gene lost 6 bases and the J gene lost 6 bases, with 23 bases spanning the gap. For the CDR3, the DNA is TGTGCCAGCAGCCGAGGGGGTGTCCAAGCCAGGCAGACCCAGTACTTC. This gives the protein CASSRGGVQARQTQYF.

This sequence joins TRBV12-3 or TRBV12-4 and TRBJ2-1; 16 nucleotides agree with TRBD2. The V segment lost 5 bases and the J segment 8 bases; nucleotides outside the gene matches: 12. CDR3 length: 18 amino acids. DNA of the CDR3: TGTGCCAGCAGTCCCGGGACTAGCGGGAGGGCCCCAAGTCATGAGCAGTTCTTC. It encodes CASSPGTSGRAPSHEQFF.

Comments on this clonotype: At one end the junction does not follow the germline gene, possibly because of a read error. The chain links TRBV12-3 or TRBV12-4 to TRBJ1-5, with D possibly TRBD1 on 6 matching bases. This CDR3 is built from 15 residues. The CDR3 coding sequence is TGTGCCAGCAGTTATACAGGGTCGAGCAACCAGCCCCAGCATTTT. Translating it yields CASSYTGSSNQPQHF.

The chain has TRBV12-3 or TRBV12-4 and TRBJ2-1; 10 bases match TRBD2. This CDR3 spans 16 amino acids. With V trimmed by 3 bases and J by 3 bases, 5 bases remained unmatched. For the CDR3, the DNA is TGTGCCAGCAGTTTCGCCGGGACTAGCGACTACAATGAGCAGTTCTTC. Translating gives CASSFAGTSDYNEQFF.

This clonotype was counted only a few times. The chain carries TRBV28 and TRBJ2-4, with D possibly matching TRBD1 (5 bases). With 2 bases removed from V and 2 bases from J, the gap between germline ends came to 13 bases. The CDR3 covers 16 residues. Germline assignment: CDR1 MDHEN and CDR2 SYDVKM. Here the CDR3 reads CASSLASDRSKNIQYF. As DNA, the CDR3 is TGTGCCAGCAGTTTAGCCTCCGACAGATCCAAAAACATTCAGTACTTC.

This clonotype was observed a few times. The V call is TRBV28, the J call TRBJ2-7, with D perhaps matching TRBD1 (6 bases). V was cut by 5 bases and J by 1 base, with 21 bases left in between. Germline V gives CDR1 MDHEN, CDR2 SYDVKM. This CDR3 region has 17 residues. The CDR3 here is CASSPGFTGPRSYEQYF. In nucleotides, the CDR3 is TGTGCCAGCAGTCCTGGCTTTACAGGGCCCCGTTCCTACGAGCAGTACTTC.

Only a few counts were recorded for this clonotype. V gene TRBV6-5 combines with J gene TRBJ2-5; 11 nucleotides match TRBD2. V gave up 5 bases and J gave up 5 bases; unmatched junction bases: 7. Germline-derived CDR1 and CDR2 are MNHEY and SVGAGI. The CDR3 sequence is 15 residues long. CDR3 loop: CASSRTSGLGETQYF. The DNA for the CDR3 is TGTGCCAGCAGTAGGACTAGCGGGCTGGGGGAGACCCAGTACTTC.

This sequence joins TRBV7-8 and TRBJ2-1; D not certain. The V gene lost 1 base and the J gene lost 1 base, with 11 bases spanning the gap. The CDR3 length is 16 residues. Germline CDR1 is SGHVS and CDR2 is FQNEAQ. This CDR3 reads CASSLEGQASYNEQFF. For the CDR3, the DNA is TGTGCCAGCAGCTTAGAAGGGCAGGCTTCCTACAATGAGCAGTTCTTC.

This clonotype was seen a few times. The DNA is omitted, as the CDR3 cannot be located on it reliably, and the CDR3 follows TCRdb's listing. V usage is TRBV28 and J usage is TRBJ2-3; TRBD1 is the table's D call, not checked against the DNA. Including both end residues, the CDR3 is 14 amino acids long. Germline V CDR1 and CDR2: MDHEN, SYDVKM. The CDR3 protein is CASSTSRRSDTQYF.

This clonotype was seen ten or more times. A read error may account for a junction end that differs from germline. V is TRBV7-2 and J is TRBJ2-7; no clear D. There are 13 residues in the CDR3. Per the germline V gene, CDR1 is SGHTA and CDR2 is FQGNSA. The CDR3 protein is CASSLAPAYEQYF. The CDR3 coding sequence is TGTGCCAGCAGTTTAGCCCCAGCGTACGAGCAGTACTTC.

The chain has TRBV28 and TRBJ1-1, with 7 bases aligning to TRBD1. The V gene end was trimmed by 4 bases and the J gene end by 5 bases; junction bases not matched to a gene: 7. Germline values: CDR1 MDHEN, CDR2 SYDVKM. CDR3 length equals 14 residues. The CDR3 reads CASSSSTGWTEAFF. In DNA, the CDR3 is TGTGCCAGCAGTTCCTCGACAGGGTGGACTGAAGCTTTCTTT.

This clonotype was seen a handful of times. This chain connects TRBV20-1 to TRBJ2-5, with 11 bases fitting TRBD1. This CDR3 is 15 amino acids long. After removal of 3 bases from V and 4 bases from J, the junction contained 7 bases not matched to a gene. CDR1 is DFQATT, CDR2 SNEGSKA, per germline (reference sequence). Here the CDR3 reads CSASADRGRRETQYF. In nucleotides, the CDR3 is TGCAGTGCTAGTGCGGACAGGGGGCGCCGAGAGACCCAGTACTTC.

The table lists this clonotype with many counts. V is TRBV7-8 and J is TRBJ2-6; 7 bases agree with TRBD2. J lost 2 bases, V lost 1 base, and 2 bases had no gene match. Germline values: CDR1 SGHVS, CDR2 FQNEAQ. This CDR3 comprises 16 residues. CDR3 in amino acids: CASSLVSGAGANVLTF. CDR3 in DNA: TGTGCCAGCAGCTTAGTCAGCGGGGCTGGGGCCAACGTCCTGACTTTC. Looking up the rest from reference TRBV7-8 and TRBJ2-6 gives the full variable domain: GAGVSQSPRYKVAKRGQDVALRCDPISGHVSLFWYQQALGQGPEFLTYFQNEAQLDKSGLPSDRFFAERPEGSVSTLKIQRTQQEDSAVYLCASSLVSGAGANVLTFGAGSRLTVL.

The chain has TRBV6-6 and TRBJ1-1; D is unclear. Trimming cost V 6 bases and J 5 bases, with 10 bases left between them. CDR1 and CDR2 (germline): MNHNY, SVGAGI (reference sequence). The CDR3 contains 12 residues. The CDR3 is CASSRQETEAFF. In nucleotides, the CDR3 is TGTGCCAGCAGCCGCCAGGAAACTGAAGCTTTCTTT.

This clonotype has just a few counts. V is TRBV6-5 and J is TRBJ2-7, with unresolved D. Germline CDR1 MNHEY, CDR2 SVGAGI. There are 13 residues in the CDR3. V shed 3 bases and J shed 0 bases, with 6 bases lying between them. In nucleotides, the CDR3 is TGTGCCAGCAGTTATGTTGACTCCTACGAGCAGTACTTC. It yields the protein CASSYVDSYEQYF.

The gene calls are TRBV14 and TRBJ1-2, with D possibly being TRBD1 (6 bases). This CDR3 contains 14 residues. The ends were cut back, 4 bases at V and 6 bases at J, with 15 bases in the middle. Per the germline V gene, CDR1 is SGHDN and CDR2 is FVKESK. The chain's CDR3 is CASSLSLQGNGYTF. The DNA of the CDR3 is TGTGCCAGCAGCCTCTCATTACAGGGAAATGGCTACACCTTC.

The chain uses TRBV5-1 and TRBJ1-6, with 9 bases that match TRBD1. This CDR3 has 15 residues. After removal of 4 bases from V and 7 bases from J, the junction contained 6 bases not matched to a gene. Looked up from germline, CDR1 is SGHRS and CDR2 is YFSETQ. The CDR3 DNA sequence: TGCGCCAGCAGCGTCCGGGACAGGGTCAATTCACCCCTCCACTTT. This codes for CASSVRDRVNSPLHF.

The genes are TRBV20-1 and TRBJ2-4; D tentatively reads TRBD1 or TRBD2 (5 bases each). The CDR3 covers 17 residues. The V and J ends lost 0 bases and 8 bases respectively, with 23 bases between them. CDR1 and CDR2 from the germline V gene are DFQATT and SNEGSKA (reference sequence). Written as DNA, the CDR3 is TGCAGTGCTAGAGATCAGTCGTGGGACCACGGAGCACACATTCAGTACTTC. Translating it yields CSARDQSWDHGAHIQYF.

The gene calls are TRBV7-9 and TRBJ2-7; D not certain. Germline values: CDR1 SEHNR, CDR2 FQNEAQ (reference sequence). The ends were cut back, 5 bases at V and 4 bases at J, with 21 bases in the middle. CDR3 size: 16 residues. This chain's CDR3 is CASSISNLRANYEQYF. CDR3 nucleotides: TGTGCCAGCAGCATAAGTAACCTTAGGGCCAATTACGAGCAGTACTTC.